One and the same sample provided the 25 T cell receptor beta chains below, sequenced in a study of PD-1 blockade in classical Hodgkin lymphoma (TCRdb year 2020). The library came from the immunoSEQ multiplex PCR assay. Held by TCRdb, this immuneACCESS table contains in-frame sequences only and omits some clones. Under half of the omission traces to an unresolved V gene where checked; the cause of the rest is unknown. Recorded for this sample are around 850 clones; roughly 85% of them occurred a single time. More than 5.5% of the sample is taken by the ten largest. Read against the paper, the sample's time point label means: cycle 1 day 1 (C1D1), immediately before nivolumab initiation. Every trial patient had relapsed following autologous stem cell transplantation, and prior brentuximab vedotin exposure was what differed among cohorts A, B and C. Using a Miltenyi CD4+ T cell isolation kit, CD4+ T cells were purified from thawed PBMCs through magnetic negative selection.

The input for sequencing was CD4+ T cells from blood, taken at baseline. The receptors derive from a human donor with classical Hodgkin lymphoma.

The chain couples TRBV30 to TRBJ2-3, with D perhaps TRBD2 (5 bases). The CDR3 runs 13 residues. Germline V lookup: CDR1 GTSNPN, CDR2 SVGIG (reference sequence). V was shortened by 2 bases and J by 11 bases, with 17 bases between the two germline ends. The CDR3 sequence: CAWSLSGYTLQYF. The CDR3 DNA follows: TGTGCCTGGAGTCTGTCGGGGTATACCTTGCAGTATTTT.

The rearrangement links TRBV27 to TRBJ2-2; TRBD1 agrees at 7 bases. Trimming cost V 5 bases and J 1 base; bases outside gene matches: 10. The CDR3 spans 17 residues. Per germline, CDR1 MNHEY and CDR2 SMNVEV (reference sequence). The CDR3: CASSPPIRTGNTGELFF. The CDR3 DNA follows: TGTGCCAGCAGTCCCCCTATACGGACAGGGAACACCGGGGAGCTGTTTTTT.

The CDR3 region is CASSEGYYEQYF. The CDR3 DNA reads as TGTGCCAGCAGTGAAGGGTACTACGAGCAGTACTTC. V and J are TRBV6-1 and TRBJ2-7; D uncertain. The CDR3 consists of 12 residues. V lost 1 base, J lost 3 bases, and 4 bases lay in between. Germline V gene lookup returns CDR1 MNHNS and CDR2 SASEGT.

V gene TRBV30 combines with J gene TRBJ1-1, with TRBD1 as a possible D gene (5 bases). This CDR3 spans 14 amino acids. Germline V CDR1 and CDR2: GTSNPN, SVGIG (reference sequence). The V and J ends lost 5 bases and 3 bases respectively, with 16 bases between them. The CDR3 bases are TGTGCCTGGGCACCTGGGGGTTTGGACACTGAAGCTTTCTTT. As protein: CAWAPGGLDTEAFF. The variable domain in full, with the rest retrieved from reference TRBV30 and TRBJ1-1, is SQTIHQWPATLVQPVGSPLSLECTVEGTSNPNLYWYRQAAGRGLQLLFYSVGIGQISSEVPQNLSASRPQDRQFILSSKKLLLSDSGFYLCAWAPGGLDTEAFFGQGTRLTVV.

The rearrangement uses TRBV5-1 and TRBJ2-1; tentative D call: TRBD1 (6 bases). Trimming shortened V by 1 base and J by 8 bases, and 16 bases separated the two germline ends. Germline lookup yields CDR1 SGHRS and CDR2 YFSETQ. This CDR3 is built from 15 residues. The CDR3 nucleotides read TGCGCCAGCAGCTTGAGGGGGAACACAGGGTATGAGCAGTTCTTC. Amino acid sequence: CASSLRGNTGYEQFF.

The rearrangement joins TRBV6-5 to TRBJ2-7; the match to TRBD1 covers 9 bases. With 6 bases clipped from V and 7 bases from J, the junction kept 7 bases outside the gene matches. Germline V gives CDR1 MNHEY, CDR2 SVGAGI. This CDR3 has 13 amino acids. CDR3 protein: CASSRDRAREQYF. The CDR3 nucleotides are TGTGCCAGCAGCCGGGACAGGGCGAGAGAGCAGTACTTC.

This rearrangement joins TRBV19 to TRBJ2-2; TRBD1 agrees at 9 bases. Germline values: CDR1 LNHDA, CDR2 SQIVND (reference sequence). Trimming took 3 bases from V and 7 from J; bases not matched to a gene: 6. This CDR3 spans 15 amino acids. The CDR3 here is CASSMGTGRIGELFF. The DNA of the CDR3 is TGTGCCAGTAGTATGGGGACAGGGCGAATCGGGGAGCTGTTTTTT.

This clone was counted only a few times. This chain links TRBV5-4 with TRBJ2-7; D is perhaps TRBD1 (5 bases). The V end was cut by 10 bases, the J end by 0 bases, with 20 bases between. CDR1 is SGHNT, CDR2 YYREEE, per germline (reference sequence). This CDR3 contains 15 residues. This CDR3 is CAPAIGKGHSYEQYF. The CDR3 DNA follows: TGTGCCCCAGCAATAGGGAAGGGGCACTCCTACGAGCAGTACTTC. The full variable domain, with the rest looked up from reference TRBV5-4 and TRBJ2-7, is ETGVTQSPTHLIKTRGQQVTLRCSSQSGHNTVSWYQQALGQGPQFIFQYYREEENGRGNFPPRFSGLQFPNYSSELNVNALELDDSALYLCAPAIGKGHSYEQYFGPGTRLTVT.

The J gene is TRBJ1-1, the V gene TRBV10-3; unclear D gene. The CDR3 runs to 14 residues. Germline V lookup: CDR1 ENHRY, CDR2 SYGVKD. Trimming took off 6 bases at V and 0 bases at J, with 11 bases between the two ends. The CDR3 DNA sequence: TGTGCCATCAGGGGCGGGGTACTGAACACTGAAGCTTTCTTT. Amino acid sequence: CAIRGGVLNTEAFF.

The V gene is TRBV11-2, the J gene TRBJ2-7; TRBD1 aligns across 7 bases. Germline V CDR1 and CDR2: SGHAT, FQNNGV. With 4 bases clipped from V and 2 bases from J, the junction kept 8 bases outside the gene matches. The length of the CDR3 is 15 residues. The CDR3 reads CASSSRGLSPYEQYF. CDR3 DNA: TGTGCCAGCAGCTCAAGGGGGCTGAGTCCCTACGAGCAGTACTTC.

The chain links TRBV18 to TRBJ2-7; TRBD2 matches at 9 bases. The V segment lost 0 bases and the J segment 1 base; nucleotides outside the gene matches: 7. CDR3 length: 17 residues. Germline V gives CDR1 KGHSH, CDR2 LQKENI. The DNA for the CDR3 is TGTGCCAGCTCACCACCGTTCCCGACTAGCGGATCCTACGAGCAGTACTTC. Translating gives CASSPPFPTSGSYEQYF. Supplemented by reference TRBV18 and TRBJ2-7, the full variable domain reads NAGVMQNPRHLVRRRGQEARLRCSPMKGHSHVYWYRQLPEEGLKFMVYLQKENIIDESGMPKERFSAEFPKEGPSILRIQQVVRGDSAAYFCASSPPFPTSGSYEQYFGPGTRLTVT.

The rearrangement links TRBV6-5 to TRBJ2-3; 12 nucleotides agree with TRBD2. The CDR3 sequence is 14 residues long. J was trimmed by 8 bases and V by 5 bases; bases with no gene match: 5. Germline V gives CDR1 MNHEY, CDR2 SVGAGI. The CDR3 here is CASSPLAGGSTQYF. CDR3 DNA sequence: TGTGCCAGCAGTCCACTAGCGGGAGGTAGTACGCAGTATTTT.

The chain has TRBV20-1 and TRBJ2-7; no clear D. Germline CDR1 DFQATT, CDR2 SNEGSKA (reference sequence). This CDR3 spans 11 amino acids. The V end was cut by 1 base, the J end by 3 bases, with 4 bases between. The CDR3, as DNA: TGCAGTGCTAGAGTTGACTACGAGCAGTACTTC. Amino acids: CSARVDYEQYF.

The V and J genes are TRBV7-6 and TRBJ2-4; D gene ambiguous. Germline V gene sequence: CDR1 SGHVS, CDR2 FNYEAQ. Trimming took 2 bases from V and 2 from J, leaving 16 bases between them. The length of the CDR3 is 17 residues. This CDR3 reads CASSLRTRSGTKNIQYF. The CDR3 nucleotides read TGTGCCAGCAGCTTACGCACACGTAGTGGCACCAAAAACATTCAGTACTTC. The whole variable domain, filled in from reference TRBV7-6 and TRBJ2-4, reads GAGVSQSPRYKVTKRGQDVALRCDPISGHVSLYWYRQALGQGPEFLTYFNYEAQQDKSGLPNDRFSAERPEGSISTLTIQRTEQRDSAMYRCASSLRTRSGTKNIQYFGAGTRLSVL.

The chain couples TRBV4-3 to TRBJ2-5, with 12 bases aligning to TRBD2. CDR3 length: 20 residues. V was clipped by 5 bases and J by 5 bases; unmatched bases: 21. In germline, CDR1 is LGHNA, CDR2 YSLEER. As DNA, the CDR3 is TGCGCCAGCAGCAGCCGGTTCTCCGGGACTAGCGGGCGAACTGCGGAGACCCAGTACTTC. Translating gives CASSSRFSGTSGRTAETQYF.

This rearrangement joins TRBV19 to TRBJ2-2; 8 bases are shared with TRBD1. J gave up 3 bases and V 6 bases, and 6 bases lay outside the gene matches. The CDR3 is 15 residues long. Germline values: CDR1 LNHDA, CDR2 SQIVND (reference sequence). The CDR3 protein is CASSIRGQDTGELFF. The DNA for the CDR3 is TGTGCCAGTAGCATCAGGGGGCAGGACACCGGGGAGCTGTTTTTT.

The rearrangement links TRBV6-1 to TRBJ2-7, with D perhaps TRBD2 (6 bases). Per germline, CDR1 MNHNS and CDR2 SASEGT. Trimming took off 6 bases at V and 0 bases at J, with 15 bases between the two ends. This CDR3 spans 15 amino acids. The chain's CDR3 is CASRGWDLSSYEQYF. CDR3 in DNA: TGTGCCAGCAGGGGATGGGACTTAAGCTCCTACGAGCAGTACTTC.

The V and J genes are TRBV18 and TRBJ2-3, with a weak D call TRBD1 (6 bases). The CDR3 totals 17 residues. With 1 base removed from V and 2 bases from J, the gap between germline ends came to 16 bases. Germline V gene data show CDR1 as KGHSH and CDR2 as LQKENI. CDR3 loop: CASSPRGHWSYTDTQYF. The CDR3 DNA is TGTGCCAGCTCACCACGGGGACACTGGTCTTACACAGATACGCAGTATTTT.

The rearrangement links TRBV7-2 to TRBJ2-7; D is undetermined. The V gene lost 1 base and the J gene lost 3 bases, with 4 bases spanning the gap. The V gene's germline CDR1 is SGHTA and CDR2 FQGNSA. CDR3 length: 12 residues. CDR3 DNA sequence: TGTGCCAGCAGCTTAGAATTCTACGAGCAGTACTTC. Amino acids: CASSLEFYEQYF.

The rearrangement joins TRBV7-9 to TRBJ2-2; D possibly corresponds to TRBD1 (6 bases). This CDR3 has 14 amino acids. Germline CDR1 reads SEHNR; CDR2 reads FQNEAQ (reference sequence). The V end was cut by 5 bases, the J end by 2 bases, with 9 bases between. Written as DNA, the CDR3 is TGTGCCAGCAGCCACAGGGCCAACACCGGGGAGCTGTTTTTT. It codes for CASSHRANTGELFF.

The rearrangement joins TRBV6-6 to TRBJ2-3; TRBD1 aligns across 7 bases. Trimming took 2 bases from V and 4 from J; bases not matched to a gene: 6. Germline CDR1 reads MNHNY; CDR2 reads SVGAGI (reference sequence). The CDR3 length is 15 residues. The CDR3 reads CASSYRGPPADTQYF. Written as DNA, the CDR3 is TGTGCCAGCAGTTACAGGGGGCCCCCGGCAGATACGCAGTATTTT.

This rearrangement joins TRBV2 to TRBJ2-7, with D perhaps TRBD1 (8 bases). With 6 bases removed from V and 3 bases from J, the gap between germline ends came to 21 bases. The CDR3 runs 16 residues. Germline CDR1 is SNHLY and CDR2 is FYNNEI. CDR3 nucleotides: TGTGCCAGCAGCCCCCCGGGAGGCGGACAGGGCTACGAGCAGTACTTC. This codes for CASSPPGGGQGYEQYF.

Here the CDR3 DNA reads TGCAGCGTTGGGACAGGGGAAATAAATGAGCAGTTCTTC. Encoded protein: CSVGTGEINEQFF. The chain links TRBV29-1 to TRBJ2-1, with 9 bases matching TRBD1. The CDR3 runs to 13 residues. Germline V gene lookup returns CDR1 SQVTM and CDR2 ANQGSEA. V lost 4 bases to trimming and J lost 7 bases; unmatched junction nucleotides: 5.

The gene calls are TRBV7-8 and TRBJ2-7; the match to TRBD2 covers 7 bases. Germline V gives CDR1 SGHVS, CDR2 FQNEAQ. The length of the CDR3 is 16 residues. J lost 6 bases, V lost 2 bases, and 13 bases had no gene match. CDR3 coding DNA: TGTGCCAGCAGCTTATATCGTCGGGGAGGGGCCTCCGAGCAGTACTTC. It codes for CASSLYRRGGASEQYF.

CDR3 DNA sequence: TGTGCCAGCAGCTTAGAAGGCAGAGATTACACTGAAGCTTTCTTT. Translated, it gives CASSLEGRDYTEAFF. The chain recombines TRBV7-9 with TRBJ1-1; D unresolved. Trimming cost V 1 base and J 3 bases, with 12 bases left between them. The CDR3 covers 15 residues. In germline, CDR1 is SEHNR, CDR2 FQNEAQ (reference sequence).